This T cell receptor (beta chain) was captured by sequencing in a study of glioma-infiltrating T cells. The germline V gene encodes CDR1 DFQATT and CDR2 SNEGSKA (reference sequence). Between the trimmed V and J ends, which lost 0 bases and 1 base, there was a span of 6 bases. The CDR3 has 13 amino acids. Using RNA template, CDR3s of TCR alpha and beta were amplified with iRepertoire arm-PCR. TCRdb ran MiXCR on the multiplex PCR reads and lists one entry per CDR3 protein. The sample records around 350,000 distinct CDR3 sequences, 41% being singletons. This clonotype was detected a few times. Its antigen is unknown. Study findings and constraints: Signature shared blood CDR3 motifs were enriched in low-divergence and depleted in high-divergence patients.

Sequencing was carried out using glioma tissue, nonneoplastic brain tissue, or PBMCs (not recorded which). The chain joins TRBV20-1 to TRBJ1-1; the D is unclear. The TCR sequence derives from a human donor with low-grade glioma or glioblastoma, undergoing nonglioma brain surgery, or in good health (not recorded which). This CDR3 reads CSARDRWNTEAFF. The CDR3, as DNA: TGCAGTGCTAGAGATAGGTGGAACACTGAAGCTTTCTTT.